This is a list of T cell receptor beta chains from one sample in a study of Ad26.COV2.S vaccination and SARS-CoV-2 variants. Clones were sequenced by immunoSEQ multiplex PCR, and TCRdb holds only the in-frame ones, with some missing. The sample lists about 400,000 clones, 89% occurring once. This specimen was peripheral blood, taken in a trial of Ad26.COV2.S vaccine versus placebo. Receptors were obtained from a person between 18 and 65 years old who received the Ad26.COV2.S COVID-19 vaccine or a placebo. CDR3s include the opening cysteine and the closing phenylalanine or tryptophan. A D gene is named only where the DNA matches it firmly. The size of a clone is reported for some rows only, either as once, few or many, or as a class for expanded clones.

len,d_gene,abundance,v_gene,j_gene,CDR3nt,CDR3aa
13,-,-,TRBV5-1,TRBJ2-3,TGCGCCAGCAGCCTGGAGTCCTCCGATACGCAGTATTTT,CASSLESSDTQYF
15,TRBD2,-,TRBV27,TRBJ2-7,TGTGCCAGCAGTCCTAGCGGGAGTAAGCCTTACGAGCAGTACTTC,CASSPSGSKPYEQYF
14,-,-,TRBV7-2,TRBJ2-7,TGTGCCAGCAGCCCTGAACCCGTCATATACGAGCAGTACTTC,CASSPEPVIYEQYF
13,-,-,TRBV14,TRBJ1-5,TGTGCCAGCAGCCTATATAGCAATCAGCCCCAGCATTTT,CASSLYSNQPQHF
11,TRBD2,-,TRBV29-1,TRBJ2-1,TGCAGCGTGAGACTAGCGGGAAAGCAGTTCTTC,CSVRLAGKQFF
16,-,-,TRBV24-1,TRBJ1-5,TGTGCCACCAGTGATTCCCTGGGGAATAGCAATCAGCCCCAGCATTTT,CATSDSLGNSNQPQHF
15,-,-,TRBV5-1,TRBJ1-1,TGCGCCAGCAGCTTGGTGCCAGGAATGAACACTGAAGCTTTCTTT,CASSLVPGMNTEAFF
16,-,-,TRBV19,TRBJ1-2,TGTGCCACGAAATTGGAGCAGGCGCTATCAAGCTATGGCTACACCTTC,CATKLEQALSSYGYTF
15,-,-,TRBV7-8,TRBJ1-1,TGTGCCAGCAGCTTAGGTGGGACCGCGCTCACTGAAGCTTTCTTT,CASSLGGTALTEAFF
13,-,-,TRBV28,TRBJ1-6,TGTGCCAGCAGTTTAGGCCGGGCTTCACCCCTCCACTTT,CASSLGRASPLHF
14,-,once,TRBV14,TRBJ2-7,TGTGCCAGCAGCCAGCGGGACGGTTCCTACGAGCAGTACTTC,CASSQRDGSYEQYF
14,-,-,TRBV2,TRBJ1-1,TGTGCCAGCCGGGTGGGTCCCGCCAACACTGAAGCTTTCTTT,CASRVGPANTEAFF
12,-,-,TRBV12-3/TRBV12-4,TRBJ2-5,TGTGCCAGCAGTCGGGTGCGAGAGACCCAGTACTTC,CASSRVRETQYF
20,TRBD2,-,TRBV4-3,TRBJ2-1,TGCGCCAGCAGCCAAGAGTGGGCGGGAGGTGCCAGAAGCTCCTACAATGAGCAGTTCTTC,CASSQEWAGGARSSYNEQFF
14,-,-,TRBV14,TRBJ2-3,TGTGCCAGCAGCCAAGAAGCCGCTGGGGGTACGCAGTATTTT,CASSQEAAGGTQYF
13,TRBD2,few,TRBV28,TRBJ2-7,TGTGCCAGCAGTTTAAGCGGGAGGTACGAGCAGTACTTC,CASSLSGRYEQYF
14,TRBD2,-,TRBV24-1,TRBJ2-5,TGTGCCACCAGTGAACTAGCGGGAGTGGGGACCCAGTACTTC,CATSELAGVGTQYF
14,-,-,TRBV28,TRBJ2-1,TGTGCCAGCAGTTTAATCAGGGGAGACAATGAGCAGTTCTTC,CASSLIRGDNEQFF
13,TRBD1,-,TRBV12-3/TRBV12-4,TRBJ1-2,TGTGCCAGCAGTGACAGGGGAGCCTATGGCTACACCTTC,CASSDRGAYGYTF
14,TRBD1,-,TRBV5-4,TRBJ1-2,TGTGCCAGCAGCTCGGACAGGGCTAGGGGTGGCTACACCTTC,CASSSDRARGGYTF
16,TRBD2,-,TRBV18,TRBJ2-3,TGTGCCAGCTCACCACCGTGGGGGAGGGCCACAGATACGCAGTATTTT,CASSPPWGRATDTQYF
14,-,-,TRBV18,TRBJ1-1,TGTGCCAGCTCACCCCAGAGCATGAACACTGAAGCTTTCTTT,CASSPQSMNTEAFF
13,-,-,TRBV12-3/TRBV12-4,TRBJ2-7,TGTGCCAGCAGTTTATCAGGGTCCTACGAGCAGTACTTC,CASSLSGSYEQYF